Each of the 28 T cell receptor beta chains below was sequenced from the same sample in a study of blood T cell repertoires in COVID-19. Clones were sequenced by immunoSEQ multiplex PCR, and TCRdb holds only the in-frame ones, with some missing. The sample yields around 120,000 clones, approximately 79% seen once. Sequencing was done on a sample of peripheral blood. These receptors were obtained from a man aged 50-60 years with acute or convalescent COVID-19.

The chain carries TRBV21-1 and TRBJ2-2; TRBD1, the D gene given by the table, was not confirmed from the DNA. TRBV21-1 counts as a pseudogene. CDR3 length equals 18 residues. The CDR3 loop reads CASSKAPLGAGGTGELFF. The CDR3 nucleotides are TGTGCCAGCAGCAAGGCGCCTCTAGGGGCAGGGGGCACCGGGGAGCTGTTTTTT.

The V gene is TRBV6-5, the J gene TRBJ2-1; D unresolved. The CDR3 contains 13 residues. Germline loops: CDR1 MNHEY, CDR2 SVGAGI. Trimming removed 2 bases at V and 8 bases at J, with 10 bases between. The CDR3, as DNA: TGTGCCAGCAGTTACGAGATGGTGGATGAGCAGTTCTTC. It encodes CASSYEMVDEQFF.

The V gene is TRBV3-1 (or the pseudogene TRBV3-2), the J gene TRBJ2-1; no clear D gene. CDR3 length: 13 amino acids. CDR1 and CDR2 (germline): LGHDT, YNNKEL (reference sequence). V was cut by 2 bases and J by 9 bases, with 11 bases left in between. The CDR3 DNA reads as TGTGCCAGCAGCCAATCCCTTGTCAGTGAGCAGTTCTTC. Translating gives CASSQSLVSEQFF.

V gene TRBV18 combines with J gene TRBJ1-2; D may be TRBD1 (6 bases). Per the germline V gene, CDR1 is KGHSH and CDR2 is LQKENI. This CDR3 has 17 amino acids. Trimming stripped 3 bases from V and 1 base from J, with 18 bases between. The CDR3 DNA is TGTGCCAGCTCACCGTGGGACACCTCCGTCCTTAACTATGGCTACACCTTC. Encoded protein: CASSPWDTSVLNYGYTF.

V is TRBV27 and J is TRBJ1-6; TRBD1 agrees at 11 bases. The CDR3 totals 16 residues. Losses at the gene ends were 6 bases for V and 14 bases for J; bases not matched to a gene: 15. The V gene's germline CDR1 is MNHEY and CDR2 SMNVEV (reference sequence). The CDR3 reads CASRIGQGARGATLHF. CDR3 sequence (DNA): TGTGCCAGCAGAATAGGACAGGGGGCTCGGGGGGCTACCCTCCACTTT.

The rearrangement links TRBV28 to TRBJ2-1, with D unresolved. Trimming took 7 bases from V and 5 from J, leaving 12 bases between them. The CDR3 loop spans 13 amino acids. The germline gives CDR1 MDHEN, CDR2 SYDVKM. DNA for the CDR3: TGTGCCAGCATCAGGCACGAAAACAATGAGCAGTTCTTC. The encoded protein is CASIRHENNEQFF.

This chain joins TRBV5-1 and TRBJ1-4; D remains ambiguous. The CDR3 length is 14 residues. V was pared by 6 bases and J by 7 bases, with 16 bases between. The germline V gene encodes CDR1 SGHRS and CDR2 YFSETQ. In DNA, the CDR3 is TGCGCCAGCAAACCCCGTTCGGCGGGTGAAAAACTGTTTTTT. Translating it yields CASKPRSAGEKLFF.

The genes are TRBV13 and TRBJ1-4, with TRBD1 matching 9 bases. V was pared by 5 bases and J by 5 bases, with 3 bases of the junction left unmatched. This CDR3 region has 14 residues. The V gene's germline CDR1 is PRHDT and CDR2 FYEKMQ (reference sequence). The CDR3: CASSRGQGNEKLFF. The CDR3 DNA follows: TGTGCCAGCAGCCGCGGACAGGGGAATGAAAAACTGTTTTTT.

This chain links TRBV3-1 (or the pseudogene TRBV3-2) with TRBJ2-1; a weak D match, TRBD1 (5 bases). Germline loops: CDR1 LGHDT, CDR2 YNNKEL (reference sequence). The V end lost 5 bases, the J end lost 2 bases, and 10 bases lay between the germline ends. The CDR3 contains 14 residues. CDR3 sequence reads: CASSFGAPYNEQFF. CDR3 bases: TGTGCCAGCAGCTTTGGGGCACCCTACAATGAGCAGTTCTTC.

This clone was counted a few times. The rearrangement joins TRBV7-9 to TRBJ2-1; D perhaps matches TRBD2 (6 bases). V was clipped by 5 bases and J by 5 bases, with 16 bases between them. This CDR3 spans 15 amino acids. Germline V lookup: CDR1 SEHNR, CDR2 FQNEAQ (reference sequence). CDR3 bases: TGTGCCAGCAGCGTTCCCGGGACTTTGCACAATGAGCAGTTCTTC. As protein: CASSVPGTLHNEQFF.

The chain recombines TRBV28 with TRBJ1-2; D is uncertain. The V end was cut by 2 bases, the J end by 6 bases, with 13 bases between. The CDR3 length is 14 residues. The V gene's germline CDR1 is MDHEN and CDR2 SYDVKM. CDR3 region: CASSLMEGLHGYTF. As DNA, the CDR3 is TGTGCCAGCAGTTTAATGGAGGGATTGCATGGCTACACCTTC.

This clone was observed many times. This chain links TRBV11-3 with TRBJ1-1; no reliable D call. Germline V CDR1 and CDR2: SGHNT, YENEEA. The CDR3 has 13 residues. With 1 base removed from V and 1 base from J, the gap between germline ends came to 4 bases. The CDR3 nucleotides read TGTGCCAGCAGCTTAGGCAGGAACACTGAAGCTTTCTTT. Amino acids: CASSLGRNTEAFF.

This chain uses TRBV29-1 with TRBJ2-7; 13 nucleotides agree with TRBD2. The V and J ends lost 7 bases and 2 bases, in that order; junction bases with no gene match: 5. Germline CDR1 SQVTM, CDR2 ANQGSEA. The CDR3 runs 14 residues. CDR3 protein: CSALGLAGPYEQYF. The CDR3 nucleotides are TGCAGCGCCCTGGGACTAGCGGGGCCCTACGAGCAGTACTTC.

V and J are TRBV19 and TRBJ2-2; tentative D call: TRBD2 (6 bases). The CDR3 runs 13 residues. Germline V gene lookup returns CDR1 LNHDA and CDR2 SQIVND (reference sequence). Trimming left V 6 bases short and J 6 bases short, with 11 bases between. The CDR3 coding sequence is TGTGCCAGTAGCAATCAGCGGGCCGGGGAGCTGTTTTTT. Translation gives CASSNQRAGELFF.

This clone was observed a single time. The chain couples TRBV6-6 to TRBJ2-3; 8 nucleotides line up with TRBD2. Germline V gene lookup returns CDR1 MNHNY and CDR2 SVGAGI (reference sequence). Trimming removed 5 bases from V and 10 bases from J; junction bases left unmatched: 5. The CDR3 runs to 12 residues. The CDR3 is CASSLGGGSQYF. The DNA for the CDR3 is TGTGCCAGCAGTCTGGGCGGGGGGTCGCAGTATTTT.

CDR3 amino acids: CASSQDGLAGASITDTQYF. The DNA of the CDR3 is TGTGCCAGCAGCCAAGATGGGCTAGCGGGGGCATCTATCACAGATACGCAGTATTTT. The rearrangement joins TRBV4-2 to TRBJ2-3; 10 bases match TRBD2. Germline trimming cut 0 bases from V and 2 bases from J; bases unmatched to any gene: 11. The CDR3 length is 19 residues. The V gene's germline CDR1 is LGHNA and CDR2 YNFKEQ.

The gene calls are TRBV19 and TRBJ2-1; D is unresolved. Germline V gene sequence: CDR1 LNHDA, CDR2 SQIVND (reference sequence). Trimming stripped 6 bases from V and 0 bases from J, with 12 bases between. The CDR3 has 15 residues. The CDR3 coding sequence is TGTGCCAGTAGACCGACTGGAAGCTCCTACAATGAGCAGTTCTTC. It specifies CASRPTGSSYNEQFF. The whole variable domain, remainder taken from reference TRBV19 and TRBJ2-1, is DGGITQSPKYLFRKEGQNVTLSCEQNLNHDAMYWYRQDPGQGLRLIYYSQIVNDFQKGDIAEGYSVSREKKESFPLTVTSAQKNPTAFYLCASRPTGSSYNEQFFGPGTRLTVL.

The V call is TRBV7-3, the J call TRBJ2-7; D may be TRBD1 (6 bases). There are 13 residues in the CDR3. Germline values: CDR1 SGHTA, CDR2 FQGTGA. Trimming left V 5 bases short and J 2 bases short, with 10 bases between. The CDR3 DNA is TGTGCCAGCAGCCCAGGGGTCGCCTACGAGCAGTACTTC. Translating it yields CASSPGVAYEQYF.

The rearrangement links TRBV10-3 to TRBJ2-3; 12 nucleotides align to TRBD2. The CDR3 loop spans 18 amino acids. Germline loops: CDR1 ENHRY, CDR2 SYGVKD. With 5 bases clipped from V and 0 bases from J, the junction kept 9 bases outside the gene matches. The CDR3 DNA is TGTGCCATCAGTAAAGGGACTAGCGGGTCCGGGAGCACAGATACGCAGTATTTT. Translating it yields CAISKGTSGSGSTDTQYF.

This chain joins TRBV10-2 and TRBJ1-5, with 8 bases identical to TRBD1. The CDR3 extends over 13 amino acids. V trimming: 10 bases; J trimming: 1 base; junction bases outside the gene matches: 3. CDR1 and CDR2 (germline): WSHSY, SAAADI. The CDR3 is CATNRGSNQPQHF. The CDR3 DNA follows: TGCGCCACTAACAGGGGGAGCAATCAGCCCCAGCATTTT.

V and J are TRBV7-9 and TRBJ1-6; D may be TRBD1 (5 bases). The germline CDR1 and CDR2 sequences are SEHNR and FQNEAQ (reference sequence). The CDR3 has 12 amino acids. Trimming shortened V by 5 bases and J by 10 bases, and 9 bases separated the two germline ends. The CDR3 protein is CASSQGISPLHF. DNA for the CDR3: TGTGCCAGCAGCCAGGGTATCTCACCCCTCCACTTT. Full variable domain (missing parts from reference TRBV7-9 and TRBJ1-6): DTGVSQNPRHKITKRGQNVTFRCDPISEHNRLYWYRQTLGQGPEFLTYFQNEAQLEKSRLLSDRFSAERPKGSFSTLEIQRTEQGDSAMYLCASSQGISPLHFGNGTRLTVT.

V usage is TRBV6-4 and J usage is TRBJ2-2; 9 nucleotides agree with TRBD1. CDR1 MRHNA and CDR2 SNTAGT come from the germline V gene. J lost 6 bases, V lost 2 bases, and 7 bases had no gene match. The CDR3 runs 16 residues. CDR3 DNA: TGTGCCAGCAGTGACACACCGGGACAGGGTTCCGGGGAGCTGTTTTTT. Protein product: CASSDTPGQGSGELFF.

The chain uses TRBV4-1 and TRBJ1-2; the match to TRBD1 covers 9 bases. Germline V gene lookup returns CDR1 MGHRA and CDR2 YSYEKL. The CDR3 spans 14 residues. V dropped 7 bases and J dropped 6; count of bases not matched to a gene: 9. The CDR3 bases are TGCGCCAGCACAACACAGGGGGCGCTTAATGGCTACACCTTC. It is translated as CASTTQGALNGYTF.

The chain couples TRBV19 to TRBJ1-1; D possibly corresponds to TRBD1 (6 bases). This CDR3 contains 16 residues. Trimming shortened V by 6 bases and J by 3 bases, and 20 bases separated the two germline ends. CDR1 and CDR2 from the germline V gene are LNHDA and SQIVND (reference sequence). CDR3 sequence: CASREALQGWDTEAFF. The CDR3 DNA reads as TGTGCCAGTAGAGAAGCCCTCCAGGGGTGGGACACTGAAGCTTTCTTT.

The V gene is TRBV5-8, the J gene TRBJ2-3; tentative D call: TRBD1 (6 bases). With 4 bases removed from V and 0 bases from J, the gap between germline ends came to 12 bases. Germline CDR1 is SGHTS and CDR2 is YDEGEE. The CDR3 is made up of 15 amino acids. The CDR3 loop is CASSRTGWSTDTQYF. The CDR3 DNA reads TGTGCCAGCAGCCGAACAGGGTGGAGCACAGATACGCAGTATTTT.

The CDR3 reads CASSLSGEGIYEQYF. The CDR3 nucleotides are TGTGCCAGCAGTTTAAGTGGGGAGGGGATCTACGAGCAGTACTTC. The rearrangement uses TRBV27 and TRBJ2-7, with 7 bases fitting TRBD2. V lost 2 bases and J lost 3; bases outside the gene matches: 7. The CDR3 length is 15 residues. Germline V gene lookup returns CDR1 MNHEY and CDR2 SMNVEV (reference sequence).

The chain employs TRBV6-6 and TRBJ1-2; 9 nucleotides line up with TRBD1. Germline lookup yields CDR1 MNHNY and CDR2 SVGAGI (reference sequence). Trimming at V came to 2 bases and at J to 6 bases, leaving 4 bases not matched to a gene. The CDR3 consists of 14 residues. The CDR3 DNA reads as TGTGCCAGCAGTTACACCGACAGGGGGAATGGCTACACCTTC. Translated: CASSYTDRGNGYTF.

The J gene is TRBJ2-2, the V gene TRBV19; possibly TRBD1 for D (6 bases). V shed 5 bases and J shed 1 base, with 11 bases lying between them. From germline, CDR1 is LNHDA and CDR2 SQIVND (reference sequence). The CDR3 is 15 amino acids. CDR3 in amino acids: CASSRGGLNTGELFF. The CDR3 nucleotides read TGTGCCAGTAGTCGAGGGGGTTTGAACACCGGGGAGCTGTTTTTT.